These 15 T cell receptor beta chains came from one sample sequenced in a study of blood T cell repertoires in COVID-19. Sequencing was performed with immunoSEQ multiplex PCR; in TCRdb, only in-frame clones are kept and a portion is missing. This table has approximately 170,000 clones, 88% appearing once. Sequencing used peripheral blood. The receptors derive from a man aged 60 to 75 with acute or convalescent COVID-19.

The V gene is TRBV5-4, the J gene TRBJ2-1; D is undetermined. V lost 0 bases and J 6 bases, leaving 7 bases between the germline ends. The CDR3 extends over 13 amino acids. Germline V gene sequence: CDR1 SGHNT, CDR2 YYREEE (reference sequence). CDR3 bases: TGTGCCAGCAGCTTGGGCCTAGTCAATGAGCAGTTCTTC. Its protein product is CASSLGLVNEQFF. The full variable domain, completed using reference TRBV5-4 and TRBJ2-1, is ETGVTQSPTHLIKTRGQQVTLRCSSQSGHNTVSWYQQALGQGPQFIFQYYREEENGRGNFPPRFSGLQFPNYSSELNVNALELDDSALYLCASSLGLVNEQFFGPGTRLTVL.

J is TRBJ2-7 and V is TRBV6-2 or TRBV6-3, with unresolved D. The germline CDR1 and CDR2 sequences are MNHEY and SVGEGT. This CDR3 has 14 amino acids. The V gene lost 0 bases and the J gene lost 0 bases, with 6 bases spanning the gap. The CDR3 is CASSYSPVSYEQYV. In nucleotides, the CDR3 is TGTGCCAGCAGTTACTCTCCAGTCTCCTACGAGCAGTACGTC.

The V and J genes are TRBV27 and TRBJ2-1, with 10 bases identical to TRBD2. This CDR3 spans 15 amino acids. Germline assignment: CDR1 MNHEY and CDR2 SMNVEV (reference sequence). V gave up 4 bases and J gave up 7 bases; unmatched junction bases: 7. CDR3 sequence (DNA): TGTGCCAGCAGTTCCCTAAGCGGGGGGGTTAATGAGCAGTTCTTC. This sequence encodes CASSSLSGGVNEQFF.

The rearrangement uses TRBV10-3 and TRBJ1-2, with TRBD1 matching 10 bases. The CDR3 has 14 residues. Germline V gene lookup returns CDR1 ENHRY and CDR2 SYGVKD. The J segment lost 8 bases and the V segment lost 10 bases, leaving 13 bases of the junction unmatched. CDR3 residues: CASKNLGQGEGYTF. For the CDR3, the DNA is TGTGCCAGCAAAAACCTCGGACAGGGGGAAGGCTACACCTTC.

The rearrangement joins TRBV5-3 to TRBJ1-2; TRBD1 agrees at 7 bases. TRBV5-3 is reported as an ORF; its role is uncertain. The CDR3 totals 12 residues. Unmatched junction bases numbered 3, after V lost 4 bases and J lost 6 bases. CDR3 protein: CARSAQGDGYTF. Here the CDR3 DNA reads TGTGCCAGAAGCGCCCAGGGGGATGGCTACACCTTC.

V is TRBV2 and J is TRBJ1-2; 12 nucleotides agree with TRBD1. J lost 6 bases, V lost 6 bases, and 5 bases had no gene match. CDR3 length: 14 residues. Germline CDR1 reads SNHLY; CDR2 reads FYNNEI. The CDR3 is CASRRDRGPNGYTF. Written as DNA, the CDR3 is TGTGCCAGCAGGAGGGACAGGGGGCCTAATGGCTACACCTTC.

The genes are TRBV19 and TRBJ1-2; 8 bases map to TRBD1. Germline trimming cut 3 bases from V and 7 bases from J; bases unmatched to any gene: 10. Germline V gene sequence: CDR1 LNHDA, CDR2 SQIVND (reference sequence). The CDR3 length is 15 residues. The CDR3 DNA reads as TGTGCCAGTAGTATTAGGCAGGGGGCATATAGTGGCTACACCTTC. Protein product: CASSIRQGAYSGYTF.

The J gene is TRBJ2-7, the V gene TRBV6-1; 10 nucleotides match TRBD2. The CDR3 runs 16 residues. CDR1 is MNHNS and CDR2 is SASEGT in the germline V gene. The trim removed 4 bases at V and 3 bases at J, leaving 9 bases unmatched. The DNA of the CDR3 is TGTGCCAGCAGTGCAAGCGGGAGGGCCGGGGGCTACGAGCAGTACTTC. Protein: CASSASGRAGGYEQYF.

This rearrangement joins TRBV5-4 to TRBJ1-3, with a possible D match to TRBD1 (5 bases). V shed 2 bases and J shed 1 base, with 13 bases lying between them. CDR1 SGHNT and CDR2 YYREEE come from the germline V gene (reference sequence). CDR3 length equals 16 residues. CDR3 loop: CASSFGRGGSGNTIYF. CDR3 sequence (DNA): TGTGCCAGCAGCTTCGGCCGGGGGGGATCTGGAAACACCATATATTTT.

The rearrangement joins TRBV2 to TRBJ1-1; TRBD1 might be the D (5 bases). V was shortened by 4 bases and J by 5 bases, with 14 bases between the two germline ends. There are 14 residues in the CDR3. Germline V gives CDR1 SNHLY, CDR2 FYNNEI. DNA of the CDR3: TGTGCCAGCAGTGCCTGGGGCCGAGGAACTGAAGCTTTCTTT. Protein product: CASSAWGRGTEAFF.

V usage is TRBV5-6 and J usage is TRBJ2-7; 10 bases fit TRBD1. Germline values: CDR1 SGHDT, CDR2 YYEEEE. V gave up 5 bases and J gave up 0 bases; unmatched junction bases: 5. The CDR3 has 15 residues. The CDR3 nucleotides are TGTGCCAGCAGTTCCGGGACAGGGGCCTCCTACGAGCAGTACGTC. As protein: CASSSGTGASYEQYV.

The V call is TRBV6-5, the J call TRBJ1-2; 7 nucleotides agree with TRBD1. Germline V gene data show CDR1 as MNHEY and CDR2 as SVGAGI. The CDR3 spans 14 residues. Losses at the gene ends were 2 bases for V and 8 bases for J; bases not matched to a gene: 8. The CDR3, as DNA: TGTGCCAGCAGTTACGAGCGGACAGGAGGAGGCTACACCTTC. As protein: CASSYERTGGGYTF.

The chain links TRBV6-1 to TRBJ1-1, with D tentatively TRBD1 (5 bases). The CDR3 is made up of 13 amino acids. V was trimmed by 3 bases and J by 4 bases, leaving 9 bases between them. CDR1 MNHNS and CDR2 SASEGT come from the germline V gene. CDR3 bases: TGTGCCAGCAGTGATAGGGGAGGCACTGAAGCTTTCTTT. Amino acids: CASSDRGGTEAFF.

The J gene is TRBJ1-1, the V gene TRBV6-1; D is possibly TRBD1 (5 bases). Germline V gene data show CDR1 as MNHNS and CDR2 as SASEGT. The CDR3 sequence is 13 residues long. Trimming took 2 bases from V and 3 from J, leaving 7 bases between them. The CDR3 sequence: CASSEYRYTEAFF. CDR3 nucleotide sequence: TGTGCCAGCAGTGAATACAGGTACACTGAAGCTTTCTTT.

This rearrangement joins TRBV11-3 to TRBJ2-5, with D perhaps matching TRBD1 (6 bases). The V gene's germline CDR1 is SGHNT and CDR2 YENEEA. V shed 3 bases and J shed 5 bases, with 16 bases lying between them. The CDR3 runs 15 residues. CDR3 loop: CASSLGPGQGETQYF. CDR3 coding DNA: TGTGCCAGCAGCTTGGGACCCGGGCAGGGGGAGACCCAGTACTTC.